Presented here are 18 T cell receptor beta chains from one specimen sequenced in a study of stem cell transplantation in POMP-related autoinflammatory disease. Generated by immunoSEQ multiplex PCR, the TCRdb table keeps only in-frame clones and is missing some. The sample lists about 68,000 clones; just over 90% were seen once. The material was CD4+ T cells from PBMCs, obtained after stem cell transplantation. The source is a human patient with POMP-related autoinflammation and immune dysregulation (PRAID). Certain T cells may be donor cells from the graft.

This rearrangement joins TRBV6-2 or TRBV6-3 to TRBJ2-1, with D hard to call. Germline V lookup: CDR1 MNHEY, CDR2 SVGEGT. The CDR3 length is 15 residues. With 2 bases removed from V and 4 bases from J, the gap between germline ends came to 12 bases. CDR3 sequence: CASSYKARRYNEQFF. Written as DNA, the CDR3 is TGTGCCAGCAGTTACAAGGCACGGAGATACAATGAGCAGTTCTTC.

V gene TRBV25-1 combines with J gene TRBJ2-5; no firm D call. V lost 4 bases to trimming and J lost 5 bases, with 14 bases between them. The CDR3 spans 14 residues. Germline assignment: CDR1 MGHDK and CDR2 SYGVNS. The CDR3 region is CASSGKRVVETQYF. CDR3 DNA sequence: TGTGCCAGCAGTGGAAAAAGGGTTGTGGAGACCCAGTACTTC.

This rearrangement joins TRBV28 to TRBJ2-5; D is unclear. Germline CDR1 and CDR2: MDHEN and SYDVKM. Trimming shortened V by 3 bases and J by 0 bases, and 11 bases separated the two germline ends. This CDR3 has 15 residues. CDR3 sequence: CASSFARPNQETQYF. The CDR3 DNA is TGTGCCAGCAGTTTTGCCAGGCCGAACCAAGAGACCCAGTACTTC.

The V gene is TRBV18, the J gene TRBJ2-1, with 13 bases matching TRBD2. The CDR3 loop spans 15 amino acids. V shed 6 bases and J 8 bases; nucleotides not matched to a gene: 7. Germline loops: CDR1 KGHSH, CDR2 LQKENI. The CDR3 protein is CASSLGLAGVDEQFF. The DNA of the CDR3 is TGTGCCAGCTCCCTTGGACTAGCGGGAGTCGATGAGCAGTTCTTC.

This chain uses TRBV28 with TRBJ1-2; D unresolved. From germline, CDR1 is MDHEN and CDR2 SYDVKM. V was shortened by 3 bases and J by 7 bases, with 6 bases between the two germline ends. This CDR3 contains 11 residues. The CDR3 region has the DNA TGTGCCAGCAGTTTTTGGACTGGCTACACCTTC. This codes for CASSFWTGYTF.

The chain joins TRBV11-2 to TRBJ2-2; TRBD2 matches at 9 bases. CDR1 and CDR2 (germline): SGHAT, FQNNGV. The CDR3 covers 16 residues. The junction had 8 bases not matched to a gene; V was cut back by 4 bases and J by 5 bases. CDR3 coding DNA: TGTGCCAGCAGCTCTGGCGGGAGGGCCGGAACCGGGGAGCTGTTTTTT. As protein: CASSSGGRAGTGELFF.

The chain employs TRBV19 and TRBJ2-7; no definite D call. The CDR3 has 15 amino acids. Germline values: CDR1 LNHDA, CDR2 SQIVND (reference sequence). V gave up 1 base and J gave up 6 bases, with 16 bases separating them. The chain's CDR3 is CASSIGWTVKGEQYV. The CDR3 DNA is TGTGCCAGTAGTATAGGGTGGACCGTAAAGGGCGAGCAGTACGTC.

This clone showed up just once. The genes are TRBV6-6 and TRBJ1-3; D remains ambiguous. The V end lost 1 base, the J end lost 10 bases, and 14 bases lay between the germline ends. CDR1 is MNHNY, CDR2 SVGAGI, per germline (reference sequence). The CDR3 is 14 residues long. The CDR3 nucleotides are TGTGCCAGCAGTTACTTGGTAGGGCCCTCAACCATATATTTT. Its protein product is CASSYLVGPSTIYF.

The CDR3 sequence is CASSPTWAPRRATQYF. CDR3 coding DNA: TGTGCCAGCAGTCCCACCTGGGCCCCACGGAGGGCGACCCAGTACTTC. This chain links TRBV28 with TRBJ2-5; D is perhaps TRBD2 (6 bases). Trimming removed 5 bases from V and 7 bases from J, with 23 bases in between. Looked up from germline, CDR1 is MDHEN and CDR2 is SYDVKM. This CDR3 is 16 amino acids long.

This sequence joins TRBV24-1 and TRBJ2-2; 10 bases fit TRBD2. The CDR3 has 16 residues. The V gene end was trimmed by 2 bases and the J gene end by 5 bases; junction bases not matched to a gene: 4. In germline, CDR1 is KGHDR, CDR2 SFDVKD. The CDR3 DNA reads TGTGCCACCAGTGATTCCCGGACTAGCGGAACCGGGGAGCTGTTTTTT. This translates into CATSDSRTSGTGELFF.

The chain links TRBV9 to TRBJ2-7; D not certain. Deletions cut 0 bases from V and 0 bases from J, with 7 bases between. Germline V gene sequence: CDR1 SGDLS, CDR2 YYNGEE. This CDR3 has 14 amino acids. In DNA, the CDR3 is TGTGCCAGCAGCGTAGGGCAGATCTCCTACGAGCAGTACTTC. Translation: CASSVGQISYEQYF.

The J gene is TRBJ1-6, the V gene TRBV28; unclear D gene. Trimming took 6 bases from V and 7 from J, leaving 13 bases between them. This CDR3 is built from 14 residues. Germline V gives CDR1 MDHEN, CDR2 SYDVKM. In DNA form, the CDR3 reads TGTGCCAGCAGCCCGGGCGGGTTAAATTCACCCCTCCACTTT. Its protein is CASSPGGLNSPLHF.

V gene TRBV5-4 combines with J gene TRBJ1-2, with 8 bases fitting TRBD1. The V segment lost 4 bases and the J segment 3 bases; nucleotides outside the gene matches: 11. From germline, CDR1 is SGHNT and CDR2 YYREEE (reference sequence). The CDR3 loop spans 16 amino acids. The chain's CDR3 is CASSRGAGGRDYGYTF. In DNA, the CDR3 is TGTGCCAGCAGCAGGGGGGCAGGGGGCAGGGACTATGGCTACACCTTC. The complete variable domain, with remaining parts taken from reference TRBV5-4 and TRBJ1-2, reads ETGVTQSPTHLIKTRGQQVTLRCSSQSGHNTVSWYQQALGQGPQFIFQYYREEENGRGNFPPRFSGLQFPNYSSELNVNALELDDSALYLCASSRGAGGRDYGYTFGSGTRLTVV.

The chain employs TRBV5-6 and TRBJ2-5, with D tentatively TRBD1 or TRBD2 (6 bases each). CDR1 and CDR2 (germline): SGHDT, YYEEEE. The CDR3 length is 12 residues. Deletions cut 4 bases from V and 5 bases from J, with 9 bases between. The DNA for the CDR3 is TGTGCCAGCAGCAGAGGGGGGGAGACCCAGTACTTC. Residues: CASSRGGETQYF.

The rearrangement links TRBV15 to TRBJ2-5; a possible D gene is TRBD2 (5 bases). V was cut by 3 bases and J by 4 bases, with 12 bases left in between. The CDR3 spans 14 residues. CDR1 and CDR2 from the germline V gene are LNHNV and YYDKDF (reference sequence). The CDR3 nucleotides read TGTGCCACCAGCAGTAGGGAGCTGAGAGAGACCCAGTACTTC. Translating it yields CATSSRELRETQYF.

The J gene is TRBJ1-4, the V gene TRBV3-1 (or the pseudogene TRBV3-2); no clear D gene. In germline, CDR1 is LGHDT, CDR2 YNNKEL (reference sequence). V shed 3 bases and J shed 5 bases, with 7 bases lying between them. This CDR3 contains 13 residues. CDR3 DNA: TGTGCCAGCAGCCACCGGGCGAATGAAAAACTGTTTTTT. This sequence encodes CASSHRANEKLFF.

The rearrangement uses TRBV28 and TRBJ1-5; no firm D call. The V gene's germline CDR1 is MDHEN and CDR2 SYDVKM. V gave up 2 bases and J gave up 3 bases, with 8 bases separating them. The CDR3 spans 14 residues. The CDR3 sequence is CASSLPGNNQPQHF. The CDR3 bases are TGTGCCAGCAGTTTACCGGGTAACAATCAGCCCCAGCATTTT.

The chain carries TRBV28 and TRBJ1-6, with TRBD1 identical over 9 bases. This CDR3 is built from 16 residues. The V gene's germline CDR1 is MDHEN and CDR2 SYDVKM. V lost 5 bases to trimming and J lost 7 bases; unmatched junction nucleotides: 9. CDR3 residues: CASSPDRGNVNSPLHF. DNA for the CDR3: TGTGCCAGCAGTCCAGACAGGGGGAACGTGAATTCACCCCTCCACTTT.